This TCR beta chain was observed in a study of neurological immune-mediated disorders. Broader study findings: One related-CDR3 cluster, identified by phylogenetic grouping, held the repertoires of 18 of 34 multiple sclerosis patients and was a possible signature.

TCRdb fed the 5' RACE reads into MiXCR, producing one record per CDR3 protein. The repertoire holds about 80,000 distinct CDR3 sequences, more than 5% seen once, with roughly 7.9% in the top ten. Trimming removed 2 bases from V and 4 bases from J, with 12 bases in between. Per the germline V gene, CDR1 is SQVTM and CDR2 is ANQGSEA. The CDR3 loop spans 14 amino acids. Described time point: longitudinal time-point 2. This clonotype was seen many times. Its matching antigen is unknown. This sequence was found in a woman aged 60-75 years with multiple sclerosis. The rearrangement links TRBV29-1 to TRBJ1-3, with unresolved D. Sequencing was carried out using PBMCs. The CDR3 sequence: CSVEYSGRGNTIYF. Here the CDR3 DNA reads TGCAGCGTTGAATACTCCGGCAGGGGAAACACCATATATTTT. The full variable domain, with the rest looked up from reference TRBV29-1 and TRBJ1-3, is SAVISQKPSRDICQRGTSLTIQCQVDSQVTMMFWYRQQPGQSLTLIATANQGSEATYESGFVIDKFPISRPNLTFSTLTVSNMSPEDSSIYLCSVEYSGRGNTIYFGEGSWLTVV.